These 13 T cell receptor beta chains originate from one sample sequenced in a study of regulatory T cells in long-lasting Graves disease. Time point: newly diagnosed GD, antithyroid drugs for less than 3 months. Researchers made the TCR library from RNA that was extracted from PBMCs. Construction of TCR beta libraries relied on iRepertoire HTBI primers and on Arm-PCR targeting CDR3 regions. TCRdb re-derived calls from the multiplex PCR reads in MiXCR, one entry per CDR3 protein. Of 440,000 or so distinct CDR3 sequences listed, 15% are singletons. The same specimen was also included in a second study, on T cells in Graves' hyperthyroidism and ophthalmopathy.

Sample: peripheral blood mononuclear cells (PBMCs), taken at new diagnosis, from a patient treated with antithyroid drugs. The source is a woman under 40 with Graves disease.

The CDR3 DNA reads as TGTGCCAGCAGTTACTCGGCTAGCGGGAACTACAATGAGCAGTTCTTC. Translating gives CASSYSASGNYNEQFF. The chain employs TRBV6-2 or TRBV6-3 and TRBJ2-1, with 9 bases fitting TRBD2. CDR1 is MNHEY and CDR2 is SVGEGT in the germline V gene. The CDR3 is 16 amino acids. J was trimmed by 3 bases and V by 0 bases; bases with no gene match: 3.

This clonotype was recorded many times. This chain links TRBV28 with TRBJ1-6, with D tentatively TRBD1 (5 bases). This CDR3 has 17 residues. Trimming cost V 2 bases and J 4 bases, with 15 bases left between them. Germline CDR1 and CDR2: MDHEN and SYDVKM. CDR3 in DNA: TGTGCCAGCAGTTTACGCCCTGGGGGGTTGTATAATTCACCCCTCCACTTT. Its protein is CASSLRPGGLYNSPLHF. Complete variable domain (other parts from reference TRBV28 and TRBJ1-6): DVKVTQSSRYLVKRTGEKVFLECVQDMDHENMFWYRQDPGLGLRLIYFSYDVKMKEKGDIPEGYSVSREKKERFSLILESASTNQTSMYLCASSLRPGGLYNSPLHFGNGTRLTVT.

This clonotype was seen many times. The chain employs TRBV30 and TRBJ2-2; 8 bases align to TRBD2. Trimming cost V 2 bases and J 5 bases; bases outside gene matches: 4. The germline V gene has CDR1 GTSNPN and CDR2 SVGIG (reference sequence). The CDR3 extends over 14 amino acids. This CDR3 is CAWSSGRGTGELFF. CDR3 nucleotides: TGTGCCTGGAGTAGCGGGAGAGGTACCGGGGAGCTGTTTTTT.

The V call is TRBV27, the J call TRBJ1-2, with D perhaps matching TRBD1 (5 bases). V dropped 8 bases and J dropped 13 bases, with 20 bases sitting between them. CDR3 length: 12 residues. The V gene's germline CDR1 is MNHEY and CDR2 SMNVEV (reference sequence). The CDR3 region is CASGTLDSPSTF. CDR3 bases: TGTGCCAGCGGGACCCTTGACAGTCCTTCCACCTTC.

This clonotype was detected only a few times. The chain couples TRBV6-5 to TRBJ2-6; D is unresolved. Trimming shortened V by 2 bases and J by 0 bases, and 17 bases separated the two germline ends. This CDR3 spans 19 amino acids. CDR1 MNHEY and CDR2 SVGAGI come from the germline V gene. The CDR3 region has the DNA TGTGCCAGCAGTTACCCCCTTGGCGGTCAACACTCTGGGGCCAACGTCCTGACTTTC. This sequence encodes CASSYPLGGQHSGANVLTF.

There are many counts of this clonotype. The J gene is TRBJ2-7, the V gene TRBV12-3 or TRBV12-4; D is possibly TRBD2 (5 bases). This CDR3 has 13 residues. Trimming left V 6 bases short and J 1 base short, with 10 bases between. The CDR3: CASSGGLSYEQYF. The CDR3 DNA sequence: TGTGCCAGCAGCGGAGGACTTTCCTACGAGCAGTACTTC.

The CDR3 reads CASSGRGSPSTDTQYF. In nucleotides, the CDR3 is TGTGCCAGCAGCGGTCGGGGCAGCCCTTCGACAGATACGCAGTATTTT. The chain uses TRBV9 and TRBJ2-3; D assignment may be TRBD1 or TRBD2 (5 bases each). Germline CDR1 is SGDLS and CDR2 is YYNGEE. The CDR3 contains 16 residues. The V end lost 3 bases, the J end lost 3 bases, and 17 bases lay between the germline ends.

The table lists this clonotype with a count of one. V is TRBV9 and J is TRBJ1-2, with 9 bases that match TRBD1. Germline V CDR1 and CDR2: SGDLS, YYNGEE. The V and J ends lost 9 bases and 0 bases, in that order; junction bases with no gene match: 15. CDR3 length: 17 residues. The CDR3 protein is CANSLQRDRATNYGYTF. In DNA form, the CDR3 reads TGTGCCAACAGTCTTCAACGGGACAGGGCAACTAACTATGGCTACACCTTC.

This clonotype has a count of ten or more. V is TRBV11-1 and J is TRBJ2-1, with TRBD2 matching 12 bases. Germline CDR1 is SGHAT and CDR2 is FQDESV (reference sequence). Trimming at V came to 5 bases and at J to 0 bases, leaving 5 bases not matched to a gene. The CDR3 is 17 residues long. This CDR3 is CASSPSSGRGSYNEQFF. The CDR3 DNA reads TGTGCCAGCAGCCCTTCTAGCGGGAGGGGCTCCTACAATGAGCAGTTCTTC.

This clonotype came up a few times. For the CDR3, the DNA is TGTGCCAGCAGTTTATTTGCGCCAGCCAAAAACATTCAGTACTTC. Its protein is CASSLFAPAKNIQYF. This rearrangement joins TRBV12-3 or TRBV12-4 to TRBJ2-4; D uncertain. This CDR3 has 15 residues. The V gene lost 2 bases and the J gene lost 0 bases, with 8 bases spanning the gap.

This clonotype was found many times. J is TRBJ2-1 and V is TRBV12-3 or TRBV12-4; 9 nucleotides match TRBD2. The CDR3 runs 15 residues. Losses at the gene ends were 5 bases for V and 5 bases for J; bases not matched to a gene: 7. The CDR3 nucleotides are TGTGCCAGCAGTCCTAGCGGGGCGGGGAACAATGAGCAGTTCTTC. It encodes CASSPSGAGNNEQFF.

This clonotype was detected a few times. The chain joins TRBV25-1 to TRBJ2-1; D is ambiguous. The CDR3 loop spans 14 amino acids. Germline-derived CDR1 and CDR2 are MGHDK and SYGVNS. V dropped 4 bases and J dropped 0 bases, with 7 bases sitting between them. The CDR3 DNA follows: TGTGCCAGCAGTGGAGAACGCTCCTACAATGAGCAGTTCTTC. Its protein product is CASSGERSYNEQFF.

At least ten counts were recorded for this clonotype. The chain joins TRBV12-3 or TRBV12-4 to TRBJ1-1; D gene ambiguous. V was cut by 3 bases and J by 7 bases, with 6 bases left in between. The CDR3 covers 11 residues. The CDR3 region is CASSLRDEAFF. CDR3 coding DNA: TGTGCCAGCAGTTTGAGGGATGAAGCTTTCTTT.